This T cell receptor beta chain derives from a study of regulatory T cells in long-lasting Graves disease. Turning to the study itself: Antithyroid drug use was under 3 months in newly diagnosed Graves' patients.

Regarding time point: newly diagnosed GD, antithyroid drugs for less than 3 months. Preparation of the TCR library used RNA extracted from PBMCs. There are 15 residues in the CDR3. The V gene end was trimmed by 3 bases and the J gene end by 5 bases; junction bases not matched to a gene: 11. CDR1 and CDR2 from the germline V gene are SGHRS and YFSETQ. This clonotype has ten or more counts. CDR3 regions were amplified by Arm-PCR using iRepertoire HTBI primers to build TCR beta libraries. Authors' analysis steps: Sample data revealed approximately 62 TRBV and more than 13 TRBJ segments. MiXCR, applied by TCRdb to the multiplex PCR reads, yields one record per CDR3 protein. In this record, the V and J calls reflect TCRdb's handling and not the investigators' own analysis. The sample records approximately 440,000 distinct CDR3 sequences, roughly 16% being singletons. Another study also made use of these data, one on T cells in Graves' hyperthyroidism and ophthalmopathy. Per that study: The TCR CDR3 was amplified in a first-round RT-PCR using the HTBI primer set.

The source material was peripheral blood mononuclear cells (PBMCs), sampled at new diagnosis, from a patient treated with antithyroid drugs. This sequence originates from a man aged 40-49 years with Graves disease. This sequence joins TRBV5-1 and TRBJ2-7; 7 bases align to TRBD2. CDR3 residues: CASSSTTGGEHEQYF. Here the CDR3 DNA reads TGCGCCAGCAGCTCGACCACGGGGGGTGAACACGAGCAGTACTTC.